This record concerns one T cell receptor (beta chain) sequence. Its cognate antigen is unknown. At one end, the junction sequence differs from germline, possibly due to a read error. The authors sequenced patients whose flow cytometry had shown CD8+CD57+ cell expansion. Each of the patients presented with severe acquired aplastic anemia. This sample stems from a study of CD8+CD57+ T cells in acquired aplastic anemia. Study-level results: Overlapping CD8+ CDR3 repertoires of patients and controls contained roughly 29 shared sequences. Simpson's diversity of CD8+ cells was not significantly different in patients compared with controls.

CDR1 is SGHVS and CDR2 is FNYEAQ in the germline V gene. This CDR3 contains 17 residues. Profiling of TCR beta VDJ combinations and CDR3 sequences used genomic DNA as template. Each CDR3 protein is one row after TCRdb ran MiXCR on the reads. This sample has tens of thousands of distinct CDR3 sequences, with about 70% found just once. The source of this sequence is a human donor with aplastic anemia. The material sequenced was sorted CD4+, CD8+, or CD8+CD57+ T cells (not recorded which) from PBMCs. This chain uses TRBV7-6 with TRBJ2-2; D possibly corresponds to TRBD2 (5 bases). The CDR3 region is CASSLARGEGNTGELLF. The CDR3 nucleotides are TGTGCCAGCAGCTTAGCGCGTGGGGAAGGAAACACCGGGGAGCTGCTTTTT.